Below, 20 T cell receptor beta chains from the same sample are listed, as sequenced in a study of T cells in Graves' hyperthyroidism and ophthalmopathy. The TCR beta CDR3 regions underwent amplification using RNA transcripts as the source. First-round RT-PCR with HTBI primers amplified the TCR CDR3 region. TCRdb reanalysed the multiplex PCR reads using MiXCR and keeps one entry per CDR3 protein. The sample consists of about 640,000 distinct CDR3 sequences, roughly 20% of them appearing once. Sample: blood. These receptors were taken from a man in his thirties or forties with Graves' ophthalmopathy.

The V gene is TRBV20-1, the J gene TRBJ2-5, with 7 bases that match TRBD2. This CDR3 spans 16 amino acids. Unmatched junction bases numbered 8, after V lost 1 base and J lost 0 bases. The germline CDR1 and CDR2 sequences are DFQATT and SNEGSKA (reference sequence). DNA for the CDR3: TGCAGTGCTAGAGGACTAGCTCCCTCGTACCAAGAGACCCAGTACTTC. It encodes CSARGLAPSYQETQYF.

The table lists this clonotype with many counts. The chain joins TRBV12-3 or TRBV12-4 to TRBJ2-1, with D unclear. This CDR3 contains 13 residues. V gave up 4 bases and J gave up 3 bases, with 7 bases separating them. The CDR3 sequence: CASSSNYYNEQFF. The CDR3 DNA reads as TGTGCCAGCAGTTCAAACTACTACAATGAGCAGTTCTTC.

This clonotype was recorded a few times. V usage is TRBV27 and J usage is TRBJ2-1; 13 bases agree with TRBD2. J gave up 9 bases and V 4 bases, and 6 bases lay outside the gene matches. This CDR3 region has 15 residues. Germline V CDR1 and CDR2: MNHEY, SMNVEV (reference sequence). CDR3 region: CASSSGLAGSVEQFF. The CDR3 DNA is TGTGCCAGCAGTTCGGGACTAGCGGGATCCGTTGAGCAGTTCTTC.

The chain has TRBV11-2 and TRBJ2-7; D call uncertain. CDR1 and CDR2 (germline): SGHAT, FQNNGV. The CDR3 consists of 16 residues. V was clipped by 7 bases and J by 4 bases, with 23 bases between them. The CDR3 DNA follows: TGTGCCAGCAACCTCCCTGGTGGCAGGAGTGAGTACGAGCAGTACTTC. Protein: CASNLPGGRSEYEQYF.

This clonotype was counted a few times. This chain joins TRBV20-1 and TRBJ2-7; the D gene is possibly TRBD2 (6 bases). Trimming took 2 bases from V and 2 from J, leaving 16 bases between them. This CDR3 region has 15 residues. Germline lookup yields CDR1 DFQATT and CDR2 SNEGSKA (reference sequence). This CDR3 reads CSARLTPGLTYEQYF. The CDR3 bases are TGCAGTGCTAGATTAACACCGGGACTTACCTACGAGCAGTACTTC.

In this sample, this clonotype turned up many times. V gene TRBV6-6 combines with J gene TRBJ2-5, with D perhaps matching TRBD1 or TRBD2 (5 bases each). The CDR3 runs 17 residues. V dropped 1 base and J dropped 2 bases, with 17 bases sitting between them. Germline lookup yields CDR1 MNHNY and CDR2 SVGAGI (reference sequence). The CDR3 DNA follows: TGTGCCAGCAGTTACTTTCATGGGGCAAGGAGGCAAGAGACCCAGTACTTC. It specifies CASSYFHGARRQETQYF.

This clonotype showed up many times. The chain is built from TRBV28 and TRBJ1-1; perhaps TRBD1 as D (6 bases). The CDR3 has 16 amino acids. The germline V and J ends were trimmed by 6 bases and 7 bases, with 24 bases remaining between them. CDR1 and CDR2 from the germline V gene are MDHEN and SYDVKM. CDR3 DNA sequence: TGTGCCAGCAGCCCTCCAGGGGAACAGGGTACCAGTGAAGCTTTCTTT. Its protein is CASSPPGEQGTSEAFF.

At least ten counts were recorded for this clonotype. The V gene is TRBV7-3, the J gene TRBJ1-2, with 9 bases fitting TRBD1. The germline V gene encodes CDR1 SGHTA and CDR2 FQGTGA. The CDR3 has 14 residues. The J segment lost 2 bases and the V segment lost 4 bases, leaving 2 bases of the junction unmatched. The CDR3 nucleotides read TGTGCCAGCAGCTGGGGACAGGGAAACTATGGCTACACCTTC. This sequence encodes CASSWGQGNYGYTF. The whole variable domain, filled in from reference TRBV7-3 and TRBJ1-2, reads GAGVSQTPSNKVTEKGKYVELRCDPISGHTALYWYRQSLGQGPEFLIYFQGTGAADDSGLPNDRFFAVRPEGSVSTLKIQRTERGDSAVYLCASSWGQGNYGYTFGSGTRLTVV.

This clonotype was detected only a few times. The V gene is TRBV7-2, the J gene TRBJ2-7; 7 bases agree with TRBD2. In germline, CDR1 is SGHTA, CDR2 FQGNSA. The V gene end was trimmed by 7 bases and the J gene end by 2 bases; junction bases not matched to a gene: 8. The CDR3 sequence is 14 residues long. The CDR3: CASTLIAGAYEQYF. The CDR3 DNA is TGTGCCAGCACCCTAATAGCGGGTGCCTACGAGCAGTACTTC.

This clonotype was seen many times. The chain couples TRBV6-1 to TRBJ1-6, with D perhaps TRBD1 (5 bases). Germline CDR1 and CDR2: MNHNS and SASEGT. Trimming stripped 6 bases from V and 7 bases from J, with 16 bases between. The CDR3 is made up of 15 amino acids. CDR3 in amino acids: CASSHEAGQNSPLHF. DNA for the CDR3: TGTGCCAGCAGCCACGAGGCAGGGCAAAATTCACCCCTCCACTTT.

The chain has TRBV4-3 and TRBJ2-2; 12 nucleotides match TRBD2. V lost 1 base to trimming and J lost 4 bases; unmatched junction nucleotides: 7. Per the germline V gene, CDR1 is LGHNA and CDR2 is YSLEER. The CDR3 sequence is 18 residues long. CDR3 DNA: TGCGCCAGCAGCCAAGGGGGCCTAGCGGGAGGGATCACCGGGGAGCTGTTTTTT. It specifies CASSQGGLAGGITGELFF.

The sample holds a few counts of this clonotype. J is TRBJ2-1 and V is TRBV27; 7 bases map to TRBD1. Germline V gives CDR1 MNHEY, CDR2 SMNVEV (reference sequence). The CDR3 consists of 11 residues. V lost 5 bases to trimming and J lost 10 bases; unmatched junction nucleotides: 2. The CDR3 loop is CASSQTGEQFF. The CDR3 bases are TGTGCCAGCAGTCAGACAGGGGAGCAGTTCTTC.

This clonotype was picked up many times. The rearrangement links TRBV11-2 to TRBJ2-7; TRBD1 aligns across 10 bases. This CDR3 comprises 15 residues. Germline CDR1 and CDR2: SGHAT and FQNNGV. The V gene end was trimmed by 8 bases and the J gene end by 2 bases; junction bases not matched to a gene: 9. The CDR3 here is CASRRGQGGPYEQYF. In DNA form, the CDR3 reads TGTGCCAGCCGACGCGGACAGGGGGGGCCCTACGAGCAGTACTTC.

The chain joins TRBV28 to TRBJ2-1; D is ambiguous. The germline CDR1 and CDR2 sequences are MDHEN and SYDVKM. This CDR3 has 15 amino acids. V was trimmed by 7 bases and J by 4 bases, leaving 17 bases between them. CDR3 amino acids: CASNLGLGPYNEQFF. For the CDR3, the DNA is TGTGCCAGCAACCTCGGGTTGGGTCCGTACAATGAGCAGTTCTTC. The variable domain in full, completed from reference TRBV28 and TRBJ2-1, reads DVKVTQSSRYLVKRTGEKVFLECVQDMDHENMFWYRQDPGLGLRLIYFSYDVKMKEKGDIPEGYSVSREKKERFSLILESASTNQTSMYLCASNLGLGPYNEQFFGPGTRLTVL.

This chain connects TRBV27 to TRBJ2-2; 7 bases line up with TRBD2. The trim removed 6 bases at V and 3 bases at J, leaving 10 bases unmatched. The CDR3 sequence is 16 residues long. CDR1 and CDR2 (germline): MNHEY, SMNVEV (reference sequence). CDR3 loop: CASSRWGGLDTGELFF. DNA of the CDR3: TGTGCCAGCAGCCGATGGGGGGGACTGGACACCGGGGAGCTGTTTTTT.

At least ten counts were recorded for this clonotype. In DNA, the CDR3 is TGTGCCAGCAGTCTTGGACAGTCCTTTAGCAATCAGCCCCAGCATTTT. Protein: CASSLGQSFSNQPQHF. The chain couples TRBV28 to TRBJ1-5, with D perhaps TRBD1 (6 bases). With 5 bases removed from V and 0 bases from J, the gap between germline ends came to 14 bases. Germline values: CDR1 MDHEN, CDR2 SYDVKM. The CDR3 length is 16 residues.

In this sample, this clonotype turned up a few times. The rearrangement uses TRBV10-1 and TRBJ2-5; 7 bases fit TRBD2. Germline V gene sequence: CDR1 WNHNN, CDR2 SYGVQD (reference sequence). The CDR3 consists of 15 residues. V dropped 3 bases and J dropped 5; count of bases not matched to a gene: 9. The CDR3 bases are TGCGCCAGCAGTGAAGGAGGGGCGGGAGATGAGACCCAGTACTTC. As protein: CASSEGGAGDETQYF.

In this sample, this clonotype turned up a few times. J is TRBJ2-2 and V is TRBV24-1, with D unclear. The CDR3 is 13 residues long. CDR1 and CDR2 from the germline V gene are KGHDR and SFDVKD. Trimming stripped 8 bases from V and 7 bases from J, with 13 bases between. The CDR3 is CATKDPAVGELFF. CDR3 in DNA: TGTGCCACCAAAGACCCAGCCGTCGGGGAGCTGTTTTTT.

This CDR3 reads CSAQDDHLADNEQFF. CDR3 DNA sequence: TGCAGTGCGCAAGATGACCATTTAGCGGACAATGAGCAGTTCTTC. This chain connects TRBV20-1 to TRBJ2-1; maybe TRBD2 (6 bases). Between the trimmed V and J ends, which lost 6 bases and 5 bases, there was a span of 20 bases. Germline V gene data show CDR1 as DFQATT and CDR2 as SNEGSKA (reference sequence). This CDR3 spans 15 amino acids.

The chain is built from TRBV3-1 and TRBJ2-1; 10 nucleotides agree with TRBD2. CDR1 and CDR2 (germline): LGHDT, YNNKEL (reference sequence). V was pared by 3 bases and J by 4 bases, with 3 bases of the junction left unmatched. This CDR3 is built from 15 residues. CDR3 in DNA: TGTGCCAGCAGCCAGGGGACTAGCGTTTACAATGAGCAGTTCTTC. This sequence encodes CASSQGTSVYNEQFF.